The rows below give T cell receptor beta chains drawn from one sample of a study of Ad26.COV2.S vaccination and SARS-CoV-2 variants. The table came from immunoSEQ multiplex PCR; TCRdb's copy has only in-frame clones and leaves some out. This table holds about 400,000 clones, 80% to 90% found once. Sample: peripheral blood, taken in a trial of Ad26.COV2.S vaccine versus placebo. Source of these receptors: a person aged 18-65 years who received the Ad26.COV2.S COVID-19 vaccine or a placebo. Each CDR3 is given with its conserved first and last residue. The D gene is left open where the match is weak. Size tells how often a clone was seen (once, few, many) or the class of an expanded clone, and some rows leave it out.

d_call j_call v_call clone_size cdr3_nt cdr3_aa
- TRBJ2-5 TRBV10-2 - TGCGCCAGCAGTTTACAGGGAGGGCAAGAGACCCAGTACTTC CASSLQGGQETQYF
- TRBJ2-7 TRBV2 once TGTGCCAGCAGTCCACAGGGTTACGAGCAGTACTTC CASSPQGYEQYF
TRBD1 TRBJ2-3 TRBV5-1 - TGCGCCAGCAGCATTGCTACAGGGGGAATCACAGATACGCAGTATTTT CASSIATGGITDTQYF
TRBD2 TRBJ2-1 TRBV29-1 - TGCAGTACGCGGGAGCGGGAGGGCTCCTACAATGAGCAGTTCTTC CSTREREGSYNEQFF
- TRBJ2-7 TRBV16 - TGTGCCTTCTCCCTTCGCCTTGGCGGGCGGTTCAACGAGCAGTACTTC CAFSLRLGGRFNEQYF
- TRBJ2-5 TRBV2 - TGTGCCAGCAGTGATACAGGGTGGCAGGAGACCCAGTACTTC CASSDTGWQETQYF
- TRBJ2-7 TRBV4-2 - TGTGCCAGCAGCTCCAGACTAGTTGGGTCAGAGCAGTACTTC CASSSRLVGSEQYF
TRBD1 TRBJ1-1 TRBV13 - TGTGCCAGCAGCGCCGGGACAGGGAGAACTGAAGCTTTCTTT CASSAGTGRTEAFF
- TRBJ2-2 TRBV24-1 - TGTGCCACCAGTGATTCCCGATTCGGGGAGCTGTTTTTT CATSDSRFGELFF
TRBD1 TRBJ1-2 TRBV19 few TGTGCCAGTAGTCCCCGGGACAGAAATGGCTACACCTTC CASSPRDRNGYTF
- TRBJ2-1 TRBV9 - TGTGCCAGCAGCGGGCTTCAGTCTGAGCAGTTCTTC CASSGLQSEQFF
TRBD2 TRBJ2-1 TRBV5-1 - TGCGCCAGCAGCTTGATGGCGGGAGGGTCCAATGAGCAGTTCTTC CASSLMAGGSNEQFF
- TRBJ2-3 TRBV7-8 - TGTGCCAGCAGCTACCTCCGAGATGTGGGGCAGTATTTT CASSYLRDVGQYF
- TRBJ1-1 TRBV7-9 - TGTGCCAGCCCAGGGCTCCCGAACACTGAAGCTTTCTTT CASPGLPNTEAFF
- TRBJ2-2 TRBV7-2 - TGTGCCAGCAGCCTCCCGCGGCGCGGCGGGGAGCTGTTTTTT CASSLPRRGGELFF
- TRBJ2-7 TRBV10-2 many TGCGCCAGCAGTGTTCAGTCCGAGCAGTACTTC CASSVQSEQYF
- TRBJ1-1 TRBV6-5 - TGTGCCAGCAGGATAGGGGATTTGAACACTGAAGCTTTCTTT CASRIGDLNTEAFF
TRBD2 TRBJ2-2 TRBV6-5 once TGTGCCAGCAGGATGGCGGGGGGGCCAGCCGGGGAGCTGTTTTTT CASRMAGGPAGELFF
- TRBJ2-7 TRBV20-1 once TGCAGTGCTAGTCGGGGAATCGAGCAGTACTTC CSASRGIEQYF
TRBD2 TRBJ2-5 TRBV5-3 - TGTGCCAGAAGCCTCGGGACTAGCGGGACCAACCAAGAGACCCAGTACTTC CARSLGTSGTNQETQYF
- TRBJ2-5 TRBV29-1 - TGCAGCGTTGAAGCTCAAAGGAAGTCTACCCCCAAAGAGACCCAGTACTTC CSVEAQRKSTPKETQYF
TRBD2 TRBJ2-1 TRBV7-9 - TGTGCCAGCAGCTTAAAGACTAGCGGGGGGGCGTGGAATGAGCAGTTCTTC CASSLKTSGGAWNEQFF
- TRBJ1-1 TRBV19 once TGTGCCACCAGGGTGTATCGGGACACTGAAGCTTTCTTT CATRVYRDTEAFF
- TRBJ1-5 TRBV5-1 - TGCGCCAGCAGAAAGTTTTTGGATCAGCCCCAGCATTTT CASRKFLDQPQHF
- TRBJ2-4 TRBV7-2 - TGTGCCAGCAGCGTGACAAGGGCCAAAAACATTCAGTACTTC CASSVTRAKNIQYF
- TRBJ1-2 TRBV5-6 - TGTGCCAGCAGCTCCGGACAGCGCTATGGCTACACCTTC CASSSGQRYGYTF
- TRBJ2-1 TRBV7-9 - TGTGCCAGCAGCTTAGGGCCGGTTAGGTACAATGAGCAGTTCTTC CASSLGPVRYNEQFF
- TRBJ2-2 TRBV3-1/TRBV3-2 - TGTGCCAGCAGCCAAGCACCCGGGGAGCTGTTTTTT CASSQAPGELFF
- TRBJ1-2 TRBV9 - TGTGCCAGCACCCGGGACCCGATAGACTATGGCTACACCTTC CASTRDPIDYGYTF
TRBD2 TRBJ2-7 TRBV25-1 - TGTGCCAGCAGTAGGTCCGGGACTAGCGGGACCTACGAGCAGTACTTC CASSRSGTSGTYEQYF
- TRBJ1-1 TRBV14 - TGTGCCAGCCACCGGGGAGGGTTCGATGGTGAAGCTTTCTTT CASHRGGFDGEAFF
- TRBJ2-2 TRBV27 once TGTGCCAGCAGTTTATTGGGTGTTGACGGGGAGCTGTTTTTT CASSLLGVDGELFF
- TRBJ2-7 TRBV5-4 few TGTGCCAGCACCCCTACCTACGAGCAGTACTTC CASTPTYEQYF
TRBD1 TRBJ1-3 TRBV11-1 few TGTGCCAGCGGACTGGCGAGGGGGCTCTCTGGAAACACCATATATTTT CASGLARGLSGNTIYF
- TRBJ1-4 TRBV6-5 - TGTGCCAGCCGGGCAGGACCTTATGAAAAACTGTTTTTT CASRAGPYEKLFF
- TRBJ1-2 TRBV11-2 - TGTGCCAGCTCTTCTCCAACAGGGCGGTTGGGTGGCTACACCTTC CASSSPTGRLGGYTF
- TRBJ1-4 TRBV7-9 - TGTGCCAGCAGCTCCTTTCAAGGAAGTAATGAAAAACTGTTTTTT CASSSFQGSNEKLFF
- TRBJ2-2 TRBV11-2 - TGTGCCAGCAGCTTAACCATCCCCTCCGGGGAGCTGTTTTTT CASSLTIPSGELFF
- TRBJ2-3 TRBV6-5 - TGTGCCAGCAGTTACCGACTTCCACCTAGCACAGATACGCAGTATTTT CASSYRLPPSTDTQYF
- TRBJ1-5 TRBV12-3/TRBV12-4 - TGTGCCAGCAGGGGCAGGGTTGGGCCCCAGCATTTT CASRGRVGPQHF
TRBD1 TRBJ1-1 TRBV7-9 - TGTGCCAGCAGCAAGGACAGGTTAAACACTGAAGCTTTCTTT CASSKDRLNTEAFF
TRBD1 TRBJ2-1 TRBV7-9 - TGTGCCAGCAGCCCAGGACAGGGAACACACAATGAGCAGTTCTTC CASSPGQGTHNEQFF
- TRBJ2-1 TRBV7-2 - TGTGCCAGCAGCTTATTCTGGGGGGCCTCGGGAGCCGACTACAATGAGCAGTTCTTC CASSLFWGASGADYNEQFF
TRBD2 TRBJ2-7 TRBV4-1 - TGCGCCAGCAGCCAAGACGTAGCGGGAAGCTTCTACGAGCAGTACTTC CASSQDVAGSFYEQYF
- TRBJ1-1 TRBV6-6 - TGTGCCAGCAGAGTTGAGGCGAGGAACACTGAAGCTTTCTTT CASRVEARNTEAFF
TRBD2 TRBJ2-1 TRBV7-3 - TGTGCCAGCAGCGAGCGGGGTGAGCAGTTCTTC CASSERGEQFF
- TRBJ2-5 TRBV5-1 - TGCGCCAGCAGCTCTTTACAGGGTGGGGGCCAAGAGACCCAGTACTTC CASSSLQGGGQETQYF
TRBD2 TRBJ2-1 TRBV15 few TGTGCCACCAGCCGCGAACTGATAGTGACTAGCGGGGGGACGGATGAGCAGTTCTTC CATSRELIVTSGGTDEQFF
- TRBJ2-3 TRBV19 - TGTGCCAGTAGTTACGACGGCAGCGCCACAGATACGCAGTATTTT CASSYDGSATDTQYF
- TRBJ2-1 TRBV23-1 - TGCGCCAGCGGGGGTAAGAACAGGGTCTTTGGAACCCGCTACAATGAGCAGTTCTTC CASGGKNRVFGTRYNEQFF
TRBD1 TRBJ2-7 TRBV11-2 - TGTGCCAGCAGCCGACTAGACAGGGGTGCCTACGAGCAGTACTTC CASSRLDRGAYEQYF
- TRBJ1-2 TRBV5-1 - TGCGCCAGCCAAGGGGGGTATAGCCGGGGGCGAGTTCGCTACACCTTC CASQGGYSRGRVRYTF
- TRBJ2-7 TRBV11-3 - TGTGCCAGCAGCCCCTACGCGGGGTACACCTACGAGCAGTACTTC CASSPYAGYTYEQYF
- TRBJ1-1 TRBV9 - TGTGCCAGCAGCGTAGTAGGGGCAGAGACTGAAGCTTTCTTT CASSVVGAETEAFF
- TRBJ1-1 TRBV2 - TGTGCCACAGGGGTGGAATTCACTGAAGCTTTCTTT CATGVEFTEAFF
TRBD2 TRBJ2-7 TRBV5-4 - TGTGCCAGCAGCTCGACGAGGACTAGCGGGAGCCCCGAGCAGTACTTC CASSSTRTSGSPEQYF
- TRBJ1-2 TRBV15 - TGTGCCACCAGCAGTCCAGGGAAAGGTCTATACTATGGCTACACCTTC CATSSPGKGLYYGYTF
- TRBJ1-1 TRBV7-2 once TGTGCCAGCAGCTTAGTCGCGGGGGTCGGGACTGAAGCTTTCTTT CASSLVAGVGTEAFF
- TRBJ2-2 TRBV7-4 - TGTGCCAGCACCCTCAGGGATACACTGTTTTTT CASTLRDTLFF
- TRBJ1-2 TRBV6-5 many TGTGCCAGCACGAGGTTGGGGGACTATGGCTACACCTTC CASTRLGDYGYTF